Following are 7 T cell receptor beta chains from one sample sequenced in a study of shared clonotypes between healthy human individuals. Here immunoSEQ multiplex PCR was the method, and the copy in TCRdb shows in-frame clones only, minus some. The sample holds some 2,000,000 clones, around 95% seen once. The source material was naive CD4+ T cells sorted from blood. Subset specified: CD45RA+ positively selected. These receptor sequences come from a man between 18 and 29 years old in good health.

The V and J genes are TRBV2 and TRBJ1-5; possibly TRBD1 for D (6 bases). Per the germline V gene, CDR1 is SNHLY and CDR2 is FYNNEI. Trimming shortened V by 4 bases and J by 5 bases, and 12 bases separated the two germline ends. The CDR3 contains 14 residues. The DNA for the CDR3 is TGTGCCAGCAGTGGGAGGAGGGGGTATCAGCCCCAGCATTTT. It translates to CASSGRRGYQPQHF.

The chain employs TRBV19 and TRBJ1-5, with D possibly TRBD1 on 6 matching bases. This CDR3 is built from 15 residues. The ends were cut back, 4 bases at V and 3 bases at J, with 13 bases in the middle. CDR1 LNHDA and CDR2 SQIVND come from the germline V gene (reference sequence). As DNA, the CDR3 is TGTGCCAGTAGTACCGAGACAGGTCTCAATCAGCCCCAGCATTTT. Translation gives CASSTETGLNQPQHF.

This chain connects TRBV6-7 to TRBJ1-1; D is unclear. TRBV6-7 is an open reading frame whose function is uncertain. The V and J ends lost 0 bases and 0 bases respectively, with 8 bases between them. This CDR3 is 15 amino acids long. The CDR3 sequence is CASSYSPTLNTEAFF. The DNA of the CDR3 is TGTGCCAGCAGTTACTCCCCGACACTGAACACTGAAGCTTTCTTT.

The V gene is TRBV6-1, the J gene TRBJ1-6; maybe TRBD1 (5 bases). CDR3 length: 15 residues. Germline CDR1 and CDR2: MNHNS and SASEGT. The V end lost 5 bases, the J end lost 8 bases, and 16 bases lay between the germline ends. DNA of the CDR3: TGTGCCAGCAGTCCCCTCTTTGGGGGTTATTCACCCCTCCACTTT. The encoded protein is CASSPLFGGYSPLHF.

This clone was seen a single time. At the DNA level, this CDR3 is encoded by other sequences in the same sample as well. V is TRBV5-1 and J is TRBJ2-3; no clear D gene. The V gene's germline CDR1 is SGHRS and CDR2 YFSETQ. The CDR3 is 14 amino acids. With 4 bases removed from V and 6 bases from J, the gap between germline ends came to 15 bases. CDR3 nucleotides: TGCGCCAGCAGCCCTCTGGCAGGTGGCGATACGCAGTATTTT. It specifies CASSPLAGGDTQYF. Looking up the rest from reference TRBV5-1 and TRBJ2-3 gives the full variable domain: KAGVTQTPRYLIKTRGQQVTLSCSPISGHRSVSWYQQTPGQGLQFLFEYFSETQRNKGNFPGRFSGRQFSNSRSEMNVSTLELGDSALYLCASSPLAGGDTQYFGPGTRLTVL.

This sequence joins TRBV2 and TRBJ1-2; D is unresolved. V was clipped by 2 bases and J by 2 bases, with 9 bases between them. CDR1 and CDR2 from the germline V gene are SNHLY and FYNNEI. CDR3 length equals 14 residues. In DNA, the CDR3 is TGTGCCAGCAGTGAATGGAGCTCAAACTATGGCTACACCTTC. Translated, it gives CASSEWSSNYGYTF.

V and J are TRBV7-2 and TRBJ1-1; 10 bases are a match to TRBD1. Germline CDR1 SGHTA, CDR2 FQGNSA. The CDR3 runs 14 residues. V was clipped by 3 bases and J by 6 bases; unmatched bases: 4. CDR3 in amino acids: CASSFIGQGAEAFF. The DNA of the CDR3 is TGTGCCAGCAGCTTCATAGGACAGGGGGCTGAAGCTTTCTTT. The whole variable domain, filled in from reference TRBV7-2 and TRBJ1-1, reads GAGVSQSPSNKVTEKGKDVELRCDPISGHTALYWYRQSLGQGLEFLIYFQGNSAPDKSGLPSDRFSAERTGGSVSTLTIQRTQQEDSAVYLCASSFIGQGAEAFFGQGTRLTVV.